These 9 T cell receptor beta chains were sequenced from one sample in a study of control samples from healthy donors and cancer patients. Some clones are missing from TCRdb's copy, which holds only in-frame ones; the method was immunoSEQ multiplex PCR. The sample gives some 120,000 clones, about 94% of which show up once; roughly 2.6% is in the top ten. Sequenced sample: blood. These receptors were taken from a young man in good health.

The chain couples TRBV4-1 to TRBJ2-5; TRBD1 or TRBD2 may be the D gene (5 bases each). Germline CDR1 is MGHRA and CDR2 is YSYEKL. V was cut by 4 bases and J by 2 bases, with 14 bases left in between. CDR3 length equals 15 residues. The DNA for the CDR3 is TGCGCCAGCAGCCCGGAGGACATCTCGCAAGAGACCCAGTACTTC. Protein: CASSPEDISQETQYF.

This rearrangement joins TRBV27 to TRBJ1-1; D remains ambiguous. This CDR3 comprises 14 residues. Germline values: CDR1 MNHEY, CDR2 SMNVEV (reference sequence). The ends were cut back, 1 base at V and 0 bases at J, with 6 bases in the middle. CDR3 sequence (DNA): TGTGCCAGCAGTTTATATGGGGTGAACACTGAAGCTTTCTTT. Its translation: CASSLYGVNTEAFF.

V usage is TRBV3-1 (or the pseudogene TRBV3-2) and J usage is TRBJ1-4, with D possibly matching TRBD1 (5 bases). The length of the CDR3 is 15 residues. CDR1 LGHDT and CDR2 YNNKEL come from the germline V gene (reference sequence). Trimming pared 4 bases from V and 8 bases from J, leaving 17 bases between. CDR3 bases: TGTGCCAGCAGCCCCAGAACCGCAGGGAAGGAAAAACTGTTTTTT. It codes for CASSPRTAGKEKLFF.

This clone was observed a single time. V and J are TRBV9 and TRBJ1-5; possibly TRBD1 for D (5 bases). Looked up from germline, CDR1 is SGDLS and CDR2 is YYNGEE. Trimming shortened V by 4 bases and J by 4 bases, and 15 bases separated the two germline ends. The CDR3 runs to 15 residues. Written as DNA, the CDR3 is TGTGCCAGCAGCCATCGGGGCACCTCTAATCAGCCCCAGCATTTT. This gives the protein CASSHRGTSNQPQHF.

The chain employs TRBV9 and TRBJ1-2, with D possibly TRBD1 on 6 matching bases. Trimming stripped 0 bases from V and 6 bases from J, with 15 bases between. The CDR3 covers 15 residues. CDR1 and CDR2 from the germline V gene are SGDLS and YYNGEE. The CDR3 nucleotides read TGTGCCAGCAGCGTAGGTCATCAGGGGCTTAATGGCTACACCTTC. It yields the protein CASSVGHQGLNGYTF.

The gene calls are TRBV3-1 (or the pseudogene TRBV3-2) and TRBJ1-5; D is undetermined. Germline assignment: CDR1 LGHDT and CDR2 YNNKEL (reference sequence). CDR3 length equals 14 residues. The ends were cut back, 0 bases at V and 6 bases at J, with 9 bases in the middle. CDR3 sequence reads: CASSQDTGIQPQHF. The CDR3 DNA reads TGTGCCAGCAGCCAAGACACGGGGATTCAGCCCCAGCATTTT.

CDR3 nucleotide sequence: TGTGCCAGTAGTATGGGGATGGGGAACTATGGCTACACCTTC. This codes for CASSMGMGNYGYTF. This chain connects TRBV19 to TRBJ1-2, with D uncertain. The CDR3 loop spans 14 amino acids. CDR1 is LNHDA, CDR2 SQIVND, per germline (reference sequence). V lost 3 bases to trimming and J lost 2 bases, with 10 bases between them.

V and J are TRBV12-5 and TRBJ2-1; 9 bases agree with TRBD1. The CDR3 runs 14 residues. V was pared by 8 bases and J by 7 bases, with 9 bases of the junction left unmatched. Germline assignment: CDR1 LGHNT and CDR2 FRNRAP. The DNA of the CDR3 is TGTGCTAGTAACCGGGACAGGGATTCTAATGAGCAGTTCTTC. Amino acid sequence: CASNRDRDSNEQFF. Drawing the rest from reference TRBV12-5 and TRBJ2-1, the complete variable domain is DARVTQTPRHKVTEMGQEVTMRCQPILGHNTVFWYRQTMMQGLELLAYFRNRAPLDDSGMPKDRFSAEMPDATLATLKIQPSEPRDSAVYFCASNRDRDSNEQFFGPGTRLTVL.

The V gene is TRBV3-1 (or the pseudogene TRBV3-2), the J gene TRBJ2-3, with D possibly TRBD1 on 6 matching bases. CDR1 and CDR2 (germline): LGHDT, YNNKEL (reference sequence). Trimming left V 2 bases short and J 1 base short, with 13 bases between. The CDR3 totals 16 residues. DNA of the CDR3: TGTGCCAGCAGCCAAAGGGGGAGCTTTGGCACAGATACGCAGTATTTT. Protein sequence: CASSQRGSFGTDTQYF.